The entry below gives a single TCR beta chain sequence along with its context. No antigen is known for it. It was the roughly 130-subject validation cohort, separate from the roughly 700-subject first cohort, to which the donors belonged. Germline V gene sequence: CDR1 MNHEY, CDR2 SVGAGI. This CDR3 comprises 15 residues. V was pared by 6 bases and J by 0 bases, with 5 bases of the junction left unmatched. This entry belongs to a study of cytomegalovirus exposure and HLA in healthy donors. Study results and caveats: The tendency of first-cohort TCR clusters to co-occur in the roughly 120 validation repertoires was the finding of a later analysis.

The method was immunoSEQ multiplex PCR; TCRdb's version includes in-frame clones alone and lacks a portion of them. The sample lists tens of thousands of clones; 90% to 95% were seen once. The chain employs TRBV6-5 and TRBJ2-1, with 7 bases aligning to TRBD2. Sample: PBMCs. This TCR derives from a woman aged 25 to 39 in good health and CMV-seronegative. The CDR3 loop is CASRPGGSSYNEQFF. In DNA form, the CDR3 reads TGTGCCAGCAGACCCGGGGGGAGCTCCTACAATGAGCAGTTCTTC.